The rows below give T cell receptor beta chains drawn from one sample of a study of cytomegalovirus exposure and HLA in healthy donors. TCRdb keeps only in-frame clones here, not all; method: immunoSEQ multiplex PCR. The table has about 150,000 clones, roughly 79% seen once. Sequenced sample: PBMCs. The receptors were gathered from a man younger than 30 in good health and CMV-seronegative. The CDR3 runs from the conserved cysteine through the conserved F or W. Fields, in order: clone size, D gene, V gene, J gene, CDR3 protein, CDR3 DNA. D genes are given only for firm matches. Not every row has a clone size; where given, it reads once, few, many or a size class.

size: NA
D: NA
V: TRBV5-6
J: TRBJ1-5
CDR3: CASSSSTGGWQPQHF
DNA: TGTGCCAGCAGCTCCTCGACAGGCGGGTGGCAGCCCCAGCATTTT

size: NA
D: NA
V: TRBV6-5
J: TRBJ1-5
CDR3: CASRITGTNQPQHF
DNA: TGTGCCAGCAGAATTACAGGGACCAATCAGCCCCAGCATTTT

size: NA
D: NA
V: TRBV30
J: TRBJ2-2
CDR3: CAWSRKGDTGELFF
DNA: TGTGCCTGGAGTAGAAAAGGGGACACCGGGGAGCTGTTTTTT

size: once
D: TRBD1
V: TRBV2
J: TRBJ1-2
CDR3: CASSGQARPYGYTF
DNA: TGTGCCAGCAGCGGACAGGCCCGCCCCTATGGCTACACCTTC

size: NA
D: TRBD1
V: TRBV18
J: TRBJ1-5
CDR3: CASSPGTGGPIVNQPQHF
DNA: TGTGCCAGCTCACCCGGGACAGGGGGACCAATTGTCAATCAGCCCCAGCATTTT

size: once
D: NA
V: TRBV2
J: TRBJ1-1
CDR3: CASSVPGPTNTEAFF
DNA: TGTGCCAGCAGCGTACCAGGGCCAACGAACACTGAAGCTTTCTTT

size: NA
D: NA
V: TRBV13
J: TRBJ2-5
CDR3: CASSSSLGQKTQYF
DNA: TGTGCCAGCAGCTCATCCCTAGGACAGAAGACCCAGTACTTC

size: NA
D: NA
V: TRBV5-1
J: TRBJ2-3
CDR3: CASSLWLAGTDTQYF
DNA: TGCGCCAGCAGCTTGTGGCTAGCTGGCACAGATACGCAGTATTTT

size: NA
D: NA
V: TRBV7-9
J: TRBJ2-2
CDR3: CASSLLGGTGELFF
DNA: TGTGCCAGCAGCCTATTGGGGGGCACCGGGGAGCTGTTTTTT

size: NA
D: TRBD2
V: TRBV10-3
J: TRBJ2-1
CDR3: CAISESRAGGDEQFF
DNA: TGTGCCATCAGTGAGTCTCGAGCGGGGGGGGATGAGCAGTTCTTC